The 8 T cell receptor beta chains below all came from one sample that was sequenced in a study of cytomegalovirus exposure and HLA in healthy donors. The PCR employed 60 Vbeta primers together with 13 Jbeta primers. The protocol was immunoSEQ multiplex PCR, while the TCRdb copy is restricted to in-frame clones and leaves out a portion. The repertoire holds approximately 200,000 clones, with about 74% as singletons. The specimen sequenced was PBMCs. The receptors were sampled from a man between 35 and 55 years old in good health and CMV-seronegative.

The V call is TRBV19, the J call TRBJ1-5; D uncertain. This CDR3 is 14 amino acids long. Germline CDR1 reads LNHDA; CDR2 reads SQIVND (reference sequence). V was cut by 7 bases and J by 0 bases, with 10 bases left in between. The CDR3 DNA reads TGTGCCAGTACGAAGGAGAATAGCAATCAGCCCCAGCATTTT. Translating gives CASTKENSNQPQHF.

This clone was seen more than once but under ten times. V is TRBV6-1 and J is TRBJ1-1; TRBD1 agrees at 11 bases. CDR3 length: 14 amino acids. Germline CDR1 MNHNS, CDR2 SASEGT. Trimming at V came to 8 bases and at J to 3 bases, leaving 5 bases not matched to a gene. The CDR3 DNA follows: TGTGCCAGCGGACTGGGACAGGGGGACACTGAAGCTTTCTTT. This codes for CASGLGQGDTEAFF.

J is TRBJ1-4 and V is TRBV5-1, with D tentatively TRBD1 (6 bases). V was trimmed by 5 bases and J by 4 bases, leaving 12 bases between them. The CDR3 loop spans 14 amino acids. Germline V CDR1 and CDR2: SGHRS, YFSETQ. This CDR3 is CASSRRQDNEKLFF. The CDR3 DNA sequence: TGCGCCAGCAGTCGTCGACAGGATAATGAAAAACTGTTTTTT. Full variable domain (outside the CDR3, taken from reference TRBV5-1 and TRBJ1-4): KAGVTQTPRYLIKTRGQQVTLSCSPISGHRSVSWYQQTPGQGLQFLFEYFSETQRNKGNFPGRFSGRQFSNSRSEMNVSTLELGDSALYLCASSRRQDNEKLFFGSGTQLSVL.

The chain carries TRBV6-1 and TRBJ2-1; D remains ambiguous. Trimming stripped 1 base from V and 14 bases from J, with 18 bases between. This CDR3 is built from 14 residues. Germline lookup yields CDR1 MNHNS and CDR2 SASEGT. CDR3 in amino acids: CASSEVLSLPEEFF. CDR3 nucleotides: TGTGCCAGCAGTGAAGTTCTCAGCCTCCCCGAGGAGTTCTTC.

The chain couples TRBV5-4 to TRBJ1-1, with no clear D. Looked up from germline, CDR1 is SGHNT and CDR2 is YYREEE (reference sequence). V lost 0 bases and J lost 2, with 8 bases in between. This CDR3 has 14 amino acids. The CDR3: CASSLAYSNTEAFF. The CDR3 nucleotides read TGTGCCAGCAGCTTGGCCTACAGTAACACTGAAGCTTTCTTT.

For this clone: Different DNA sequences within this sample yield the same CDR3. The CDR3 DNA follows: TGTGCCTGGAGCACAGGAGTGAACACTGAAGCTTTCTTT. Its protein product is CAWSTGVNTEAFF. The genes are TRBV30 and TRBJ1-1, with D maybe TRBD1 (5 bases). With 3 bases removed from V and 0 bases from J, the gap between germline ends came to 8 bases. The CDR3 covers 13 residues. Germline lookup yields CDR1 GTSNPN and CDR2 SVGIG (reference sequence).

This chain joins TRBV7-3 and TRBJ2-7; 9 bases are shared with TRBD1. Germline V gene data show CDR1 as SGHTA and CDR2 as FQGTGA. CDR3 size: 14 residues. The J segment lost 4 bases and the V segment lost 5 bases, leaving 6 bases of the junction unmatched. CDR3: CASSPGQGRYEQYF. CDR3 bases: TGTGCCAGCAGCCCCGGACAGGGGAGATACGAGCAGTACTTC.

This clone has more than one count but fewer than ten. The chain couples TRBV19 to TRBJ2-7; a possible D gene is TRBD2 (6 bases). CDR1 is LNHDA, CDR2 SQIVND, per germline (reference sequence). V lost 5 bases to trimming and J lost 6 bases, with 20 bases between them. The CDR3 has 15 residues. Here the CDR3 DNA reads TGTGCCAGTAGTCCACTCCGCGGCGGGGTGGGCGAGCAGTACTTC. This sequence encodes CASSPLRGGVGEQYF.